Given below is one TCR beta chain in context. Its recognized antigen is unknown. The record has no base qualities; no much larger clone is one base away. Each collaborating institution followed its own protocols to collect whole blood in K2EDTA tubes. Collaborator samples were shipped for TCRbeta analysis as frozen whole blood, isolated PBMCs, or DNA extracted from either sample type. Taken from cysteine to phenylalanine, the CDR3 has 13 residues. Here the CDR3 DNA is all that survives: 39 bases in frame from base 1. Looking up the germline V gene (reference sequence) yields CDR1 GTSNPN and CDR2 SVGIG. At the junction V is shortened by 4 bases and J by 5 bases; bases outside the gene matches: 2. The immunoSEQ Assay, a bias-controlled multiplex PCR, was used to amplify TCRbeta CDR3 regions from genomic DNA. Processing in the source paper ran as follows. The number of nucleated cells in each sample was estimated from the amplification of reference gene primers within the assay. Sequence reads were collapsed and filtered to measure the absolute abundance of every unique TCRbeta CDR3 rearrangement. For each sample, productive Simpson clonality was calculated as the square root of Simpson's diversity index across productive rearrangements. This is the immuneACCESS table as TCRdb keeps it, with only in-frame sequences that have V and J called. A part of the clones is gone; compared with another copy, unresolved V genes explain less than half, and the rest is unexplained. V and J calls and clone size are as listed in that table; D and trimming were resolved from the DNA. This sample comprises approximately 190,000 clones, almost 85% of them detected only once. The ten largest clones add up to 6% to 8% of the sample.

This specimen comes from a study of blood T cell repertoires in COVID-19 (dated by TCRdb to 2019 to 2021). Study-wide context: The collaborator samples originated in the United States, Italy and Spain and spanned the acute and convalescent phases of COVID-19. The material from the prospective study consisted of cDNA or gDNA derived from T cells, B-cell-depleted T cells, or PBMCs. The dataset comprised deeply sampled blood TCRbeta repertoires from subjects exposed to, actively infected with, or recovered from COVID-19. The repertoires were released in a freely available public database meant as a resource for research on the immune response to SARS-CoV-2. Samples were obtained from the ongoing ImmuneRACE study (first 160 participants) and from some 1,200 subjects provided by 6 global collaborators. Sample metadata almost always included a de-identified subject ID, COVID-19 status, age in years and sex. Where available, HLA class I and class II types were taken from metadata supplied by the sample provider and were not determined by assay-based typing.

Overall results and qualifications from the work: The amount of clinical and demographic metadata varied by source and participant and was provided uncurated.

The sequence is built from TRBV30 and TRBJ1-4; TRBD1 agrees with 9 junctional bases. The source material was peripheral blood. The receptor was isolated from a human donor with acute or convalescent COVID-19. The donor label of this sample is uncertain. The nucleotide sequence reads as follows: TGTGCCTGGACGACAGGGGGGAATGAAAAACTGTTTTTT. It codes for CAWTTGGNEKLFF.